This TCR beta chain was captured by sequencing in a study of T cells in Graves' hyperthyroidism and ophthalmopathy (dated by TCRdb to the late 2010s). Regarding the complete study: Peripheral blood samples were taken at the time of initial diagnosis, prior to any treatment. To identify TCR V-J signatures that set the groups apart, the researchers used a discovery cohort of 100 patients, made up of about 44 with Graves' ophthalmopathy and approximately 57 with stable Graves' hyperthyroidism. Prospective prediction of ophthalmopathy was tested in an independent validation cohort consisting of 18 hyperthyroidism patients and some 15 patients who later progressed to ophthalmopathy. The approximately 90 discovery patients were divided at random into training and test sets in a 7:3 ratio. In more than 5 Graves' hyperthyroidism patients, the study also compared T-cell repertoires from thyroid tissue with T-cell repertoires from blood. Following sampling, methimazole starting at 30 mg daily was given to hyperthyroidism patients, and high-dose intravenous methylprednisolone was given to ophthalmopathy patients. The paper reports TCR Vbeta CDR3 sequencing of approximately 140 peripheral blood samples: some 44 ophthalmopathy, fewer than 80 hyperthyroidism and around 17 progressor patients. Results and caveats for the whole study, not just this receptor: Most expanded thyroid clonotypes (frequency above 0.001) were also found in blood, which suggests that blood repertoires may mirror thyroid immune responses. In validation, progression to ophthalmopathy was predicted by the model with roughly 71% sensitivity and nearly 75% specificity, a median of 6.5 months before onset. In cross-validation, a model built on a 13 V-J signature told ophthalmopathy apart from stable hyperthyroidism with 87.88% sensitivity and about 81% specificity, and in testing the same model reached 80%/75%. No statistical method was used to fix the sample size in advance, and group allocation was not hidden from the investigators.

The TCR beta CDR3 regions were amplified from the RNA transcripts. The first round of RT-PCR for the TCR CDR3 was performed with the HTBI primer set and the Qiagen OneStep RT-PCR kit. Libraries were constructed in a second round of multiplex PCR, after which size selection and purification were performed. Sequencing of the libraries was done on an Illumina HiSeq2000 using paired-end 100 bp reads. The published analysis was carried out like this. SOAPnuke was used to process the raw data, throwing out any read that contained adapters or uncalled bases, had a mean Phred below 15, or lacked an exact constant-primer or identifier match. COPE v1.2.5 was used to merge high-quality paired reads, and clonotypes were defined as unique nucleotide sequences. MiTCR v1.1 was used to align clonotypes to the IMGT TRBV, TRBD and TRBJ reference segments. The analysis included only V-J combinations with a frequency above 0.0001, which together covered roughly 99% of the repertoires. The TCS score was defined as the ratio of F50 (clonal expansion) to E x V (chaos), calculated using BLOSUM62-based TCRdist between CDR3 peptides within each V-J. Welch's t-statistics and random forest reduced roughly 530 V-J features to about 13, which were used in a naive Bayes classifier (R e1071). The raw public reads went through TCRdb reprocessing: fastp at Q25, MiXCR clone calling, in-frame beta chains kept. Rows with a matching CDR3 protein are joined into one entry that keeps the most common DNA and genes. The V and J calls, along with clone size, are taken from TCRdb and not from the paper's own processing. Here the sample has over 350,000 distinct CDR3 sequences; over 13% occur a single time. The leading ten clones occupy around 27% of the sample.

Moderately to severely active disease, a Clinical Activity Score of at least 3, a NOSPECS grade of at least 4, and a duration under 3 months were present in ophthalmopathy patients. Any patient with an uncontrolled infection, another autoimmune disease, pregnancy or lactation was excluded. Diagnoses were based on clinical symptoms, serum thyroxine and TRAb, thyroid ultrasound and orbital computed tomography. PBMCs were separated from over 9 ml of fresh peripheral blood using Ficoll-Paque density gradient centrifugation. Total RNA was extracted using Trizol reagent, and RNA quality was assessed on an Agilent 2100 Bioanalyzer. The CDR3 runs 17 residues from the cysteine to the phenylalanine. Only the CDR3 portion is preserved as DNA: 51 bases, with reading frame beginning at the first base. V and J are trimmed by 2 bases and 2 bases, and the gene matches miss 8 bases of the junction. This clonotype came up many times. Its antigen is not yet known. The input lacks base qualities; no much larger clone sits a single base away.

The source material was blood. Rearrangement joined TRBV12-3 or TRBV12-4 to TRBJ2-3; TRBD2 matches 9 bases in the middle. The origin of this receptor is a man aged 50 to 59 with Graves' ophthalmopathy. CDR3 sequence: CASSLSVAGDVTDTQYF. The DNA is TGTGCCAGCAGTTTATCGGTAGCGGGAGATGTCACAGATACGCAGTATTTT.